A selection of T cell receptor beta chains follows, all from one sample in a study of tumor T cells in aggressive B-cell lymphoma. Using immunoSEQ multiplex PCR, the repertoire was profiled, and TCRdb retains in-frame clones only, with some absent. This table has 6,000 to 9,000 clones, over 75% appearing once. Sequencing was done on a sample of tumor tissue. The receptors were sampled from an adult with diffuse large B cell lymphoma. Each CDR3 is given with its conserved first and last residue. A D gene is named only where the DNA matches it firmly. Clone size appears in some rows only: once, few, many, or a class for an expanded clone.

size,D,V,J,CDR3,DNA
.,.,TRBV7-3,TRBJ2-5,CASSTGGQETQYF,TGTGCCAGCAGCACAGGAGGGCAAGAGACCCAGTACTTC
.,TRBD2,TRBV7-2,TRBJ2-7,CASSPRLAGVGEQYF,TGTGCCAGCAGCCCCCGACTAGCGGGAGTAGGCGAGCAGTACTTC
.,.,TRBV5-4,TRBJ2-2,CASSPAAGLTGELFF,TGTGCCAGCAGCCCCGCCGCGGGGCTCACCGGGGAGCTGTTTTTT
.,.,TRBV10-3,TRBJ2-5,CATLKGSDVGRETQYF,TGTGCCACCCTGAAGGGGTCGGACGTAGGACGGGAGACCCAGTACTTC
.,.,TRBV6-1,TRBJ1-4,CASAQGLATNEKLFF,TGTGCCAGCGCGCAGGGTTTGGCGACTAATGAAAAACTGTTTTTT
.,TRBD1,TRBV28,TRBJ1-5,CASTPGDRYSQPQHF,TGTGCCAGCACCCCAGGGGACAGGTACAGTCAGCCCCAGCATTTT
once,TRBD1,TRBV6-1,TRBJ1-4,CASSVQGNEKLFF,TGTGCCAGCAGTGTACAGGGGAATGAAAAACTGTTTTTT
once,TRBD2,TRBV4-2,TRBJ2-1,CASSQGGLAGNNEQFF,TGTGCCAGCAGCCAAGGAGGACTAGCGGGAAACAATGAGCAGTTCTTC
.,.,TRBV27,TRBJ2-7,CASSLVMTGGEQYF,TGTGCCAGCAGTTTAGTAATGACAGGAGGCGAGCAGTACTTC
.,TRBD2,TRBV7-3,TRBJ2-1,CASSKTSGSNEQFF,TGTGCCAGCAGCAAGACTAGCGGGAGCAATGAGCAGTTCTTC
.,TRBD1,TRBV11-3,TRBJ2-7,CASSPGTDYEQYF,TGTGCCAGCAGCCCCGGGACAGACTACGAGCAGTACTTC
.,TRBD1,TRBV12-5,TRBJ1-5,CASGLARGQGRNQPQHF,TGTGCTAGTGGTTTGGCTCGGGGACAGGGCCGAAATCAGCCCCAGCATTTT
.,.,TRBV5-1,TRBJ1-5,CASRPRAGGGQPQHF,TGCGCCAGCAGGCCTCGTGCGGGCGGAGGTCAGCCCCAGCATTTT
few,.,TRBV19,TRBJ2-2,CASKRTDTGELFF,TGTGCCAGTAAGAGGACAGACACCGGGGAGCTGTTTTTT
.,TRBD2,TRBV7-3,TRBJ2-7,CASSPTGGRSYEQYF,TGTGCCAGCAGCCCCACCGGGGGGAGGAGTTACGAGCAGTACTTC
.,TRBD1,TRBV10-1,TRBJ1-1,CASRVRTGNTEAFF,TGCGCCAGCAGAGTAAGGACAGGGAACACTGAAGCTTTCTTT
.,.,TRBV30,TRBJ2-7,CAWSVNVGSSYEQYF,TGTGCCTGGAGTGTTAACGTCGGGAGCTCCTACGAGCAGTACTTC
.,TRBD1,TRBV5-1,TRBJ1-2,CVSSSTGVYYGYTF,TGCGTCAGCAGCTCAACAGGGGTTTACTATGGCTATACCTTC
.,TRBD1,TRBV2,TRBJ1-1,CASKTGLNTEAFF,TGTGCCAGCAAGACAGGGCTAAACACTGAAGCTTTCTTT
once,.,TRBV29-1,TRBJ1-1,CSVGGGGNTEAFF,TGTAGCGTTGGGGGGGGCGGGAACACTGAAGCTTTCTTT
once,TRBD1,TRBV10-3,TRBJ2-7,CAINGQGTYEQYF,TGTGCCATTAACGGACAGGGAACATACGAGCAGTACTTC
.,TRBD1,TRBV10-3,TRBJ1-1,CAISTPGQGIINTEAFF,TGTGCCATCAGCACTCCGGGACAGGGTATTATAAACACTGAAGCTTTCTTT
.,TRBD1,TRBV27,TRBJ1-1,CASSPLLTGGIPEAFF,TGTGCCAGCAGTCCCCTCCTGACAGGGGGCATCCCTGAAGCTTTCTTT
.,.,TRBV10-3,TRBJ1-2,CAISEIRGFGGYTF,TGTGCCATCAGTGAGATAAGGGGGTTTGGGGGCTACACCTTC
.,.,TRBV28,TRBJ2-5,CASRQSQGKEKTQYF,TGTGCCAGCCGACAGTCGCAAGGGAAGGAGAAGACCCAGTACTTC
.,.,TRBV19,TRBJ1-5,CASSIGDRFFNQPQHF,TGTGCCAGTAGTATCGGAGACAGGTTCTTTAATCAGCCCCAGCATTTT
.,TRBD1,TRBV7-2,TRBJ2-3,CASSPTVRGLGTDTQYF,TGTGCCAGCAGCCCTACGGTCAGGGGGCTTGGCACAGATACGCAGTATTTT
few,TRBD1,TRBV11-2,TRBJ2-1,CASSLAGQKGDNEQFF,TGTGCCAGCAGCTTAGCGGGACAGAAAGGGGACAATGAGCAGTTCTTC
.,.,TRBV10-3,TRBJ1-2,CAISESRQGGGYTF,TGTGCCATCAGTGAGTCGAGGCAGGGTGGCGGCTACACCTTC
.,.,TRBV2,TRBJ2-1,CASSGVSTTGRKQFF,TGTGCCAGCAGTGGTGTATCTACTACGGGTAGGAAGCAGTTCTTC
.,TRBD2,TRBV9,TRBJ2-7,CASSVIAGYEQYF,TGTGCCAGCAGCGTAATAGCGGGCTACGAGCAGTACTTC
once,.,TRBV19,TRBJ1-5,CASRSIGDQPQHF,TGTGCCAGCCGTTCCATTGGAGATCAGCCCCAGCATTTT
once,.,TRBV5-1,TRBJ2-5,CASSRGQETQYF,TGCGCCAGCAGCCGGGGCCAAGAGACCCAGTACTTC
.,.,TRBV5-6,TRBJ1-1,CASSAGGWGTEAFF,TGTGCCAGCAGCGCCGGCGGGTGGGGAACTGAAGCTTTCTTT
.,.,TRBV6-1,TRBJ1-2,CANSDPTEIGYTF,TGTGCCAACAGTGACCCGACAGAGATTGGCTACACCTTC
.,TRBD2,TRBV29-1,TRBJ2-7,CSAFPTSDSYEQYF,TGCAGCGCCTTCCCCACTAGCGACTCCTACGAGCAGTACTTC
.,.,TRBV12-5,TRBJ2-7,CASGLVPAPSRYYEQYF,TGTGCTAGTGGTTTGGTACCAGCGCCTAGCCGATACTACGAGCAGTACTTC
.,TRBD2,TRBV11-2,TRBJ2-1,CASSTTSGNTSLRHNEQFF,TGTGCCAGCAGCACCACTAGCGGGAACACCTCACTTCGGCACAATGAGCAGTTCTTC
.,TRBD1,TRBV15,TRBJ1-5,CATEFRAGGRQPQHF,TGTGCCACCGAATTCCGGGCAGGGGGGCGGCAGCCCCAGCATTTT
.,TRBD2,TRBV13,TRBJ2-1,CASTRGYLAGGGEQFF,TGTGCCAGCACCCGGGGGTACTTAGCGGGAGGGGGTGAGCAGTTCTTC
.,.,TRBV19,TRBJ1-5,CATGGSIYQPQHF,TGTGCCACTGGGGGGTCCATTTATCAGCCCCAGCATTTT
.,.,TRBV11-1,TRBJ2-3,CASKMTGSDTQYF,TGTGCCAGCAAGATGACAGGTTCAGATACGCAGTATTTT
.,TRBD2,TRBV7-2,TRBJ2-3,CASSLASSTSGSSDTQYF,TGTGCCAGCAGCTTAGCCTCCTCAACTAGCGGGAGTTCAGATACGCAGTATTTT
.,.,TRBV29-1,TRBJ2-7,CSVAGELGLNSYEQYF,TGCAGCGTTGCGGGGGAACTAGGACTGAACTCCTACGAGCAGTACTTC
.,.,TRBV18,TRBJ2-3,CASSPTSGTDTQYF,TGTGCCAGCTCACCTACTTCCGGCACAGATACGCAGTATTTT
once,TRBD1,TRBV7-2,TRBJ1-5,CASSFPGQGDQPQHF,TGTGCCAGCAGCTTTCCGGGACAGGGGGATCAGCCCCAGCATTTT
once,.,TRBV7-9,TRBJ2-5,CASSITGTYQETQYF,TGTGCCAGCAGCATAACCGGGACTTACCAAGAGACCCAGTACTTC
.,.,TRBV27,TRBJ1-1,CASSSSGRYTEAFF,TGTGCCAGCAGTTCCTCGGGGAGATACACTGAAGCTTTCTTT
.,TRBD1,TRBV2,TRBJ1-2,CASREGDRESYGYTF,TGTGCCAGCAGGGAAGGGGACAGGGAAAGCTATGGCTACACCTTC
.,TRBD2,TRBV5-4,TRBJ2-2,CASSPSGSYTGELFF,TGTGCCAGCAGCCCAAGCGGGAGCTACACCGGGGAGCTGTTTTTT
.,.,TRBV10-3,TRBJ2-5,CAISESRGQETQYF,TGTGCCATCAGTGAGTCTAGGGGACAAGAGACCCAGTACTTC
.,TRBD2,TRBV27,TRBJ2-7,CASSLSFSGTTYEQYF,TGTGCCAGCAGTTTATCGTTTTCTGGGACTACCTACGAGCAGTACTTC
.,TRBD1,TRBV28,TRBJ2-7,CASSQDRGYEQYF,TGTGCCAGCAGCCAGGACAGGGGCTACGAGCAGTACTTC
.,.,TRBV4-3,TRBJ2-5,CASSQEGRAGETQYF,TGCGCCAGCAGCCAAGAGGGCAGGGCAGGGGAGACCCAGTACTTC
.,TRBD2,TRBV6-5,TRBJ2-7,CASSYKGGSGYEQYF,TGTGCCAGCAGTTACAAGGGCGGGAGCGGGTACGAGCAGTACTTC